This TCR beta chain came from a study of blood T cell repertoires in COVID-19. Study-wide context: Donors in the United States, Italy and Spain gave samples during acute or convalescent COVID-19. PBMCs, B-cell-depleted T cells, or T cells were the source of the cDNA or gDNA that made up the material.

Authors' analysis steps: Estimation of nucleated cell counts was performed using reference gene primer amplification. The repertoire was sequenced with immunoSEQ multiplex PCR; TCRdb's copy has only in-frame clones and lacks some. D and trimming come from the DNA, and the V and J calls and clone size come from that table. The sample has tens of thousands of clones, more than 80% seen once. CDR1 and CDR2 from the germline V gene are SGHAT and FQNNGV. The germline V and J ends were trimmed by 7 bases and 6 bases, with 16 bases remaining between them. The CDR3 is made up of 15 amino acids. This TCR was sampled from a man between 25 and 39 years old with acute or convalescent COVID-19. This chain uses TRBV11-2 with TRBJ1-6; tentative D call: TRBD1 (6 bases). What was sequenced was peripheral blood. This chain's CDR3 is CASTLLQGPNSPLHF. In DNA form, the CDR3 reads TGTGCCAGCACCCTACTACAGGGACCTAATTCACCCCTCCACTTT.